The 22 T cell receptor beta chains below all came from one sample that was sequenced in a study of cytomegalovirus exposure and HLA in healthy donors. Primers: 60 Vbeta forward and 13 Jbeta reverse. Data came from immunoSEQ multiplex PCR; TCRdb stores just in-frame clones and leaves some out. The sample shows roughly 120,000 clones, 74% of them seen only once. The sample was PBMCs. These receptor sequences come from a woman between 50 and 59 years old in good health and CMV-seropositive.

The rearrangement links TRBV28 to TRBJ1-4, with TRBD1 matching 8 bases. Unmatched junction bases numbered 8, after V lost 4 bases and J lost 7 bases. Germline V gene sequence: CDR1 MDHEN, CDR2 SYDVKM. The CDR3 runs to 15 residues. CDR3 sequence: CASSSRGLGPEKLFF. In nucleotides, the CDR3 is TGTGCCAGCAGTTCCAGGGGGCTGGGGCCTGAAAAACTGTTTTTT.

The gene calls are TRBV7-9 and TRBJ2-7; a possible D gene is TRBD2 (6 bases). This CDR3 contains 14 residues. The germline gives CDR1 SEHNR, CDR2 FQNEAQ (reference sequence). V was pared by 4 bases and J by 7 bases, with 17 bases between. CDR3 residues: CASSSAGTAFEQYF. CDR3 nucleotides: TGTGCCAGCAGCTCGGCCGGGACTGCCTTTGAGCAGTACTTC.

This chain connects TRBV4-2 to TRBJ2-1, with TRBD2 identical over 9 bases. With V trimmed by 0 bases and J by 8 bases, 8 bases remained unmatched. Germline loops: CDR1 LGHNA, CDR2 YNFKEQ. This CDR3 is 16 amino acids long. The CDR3 region has the DNA TGTGCCAGCAGCCAAGATCAGCGGGCTAGCGGGGATGAGCAGTTCTTC. Translating it yields CASSQDQRASGDEQFF.

CDR3 coding DNA: TGCAGCGTTCAATCCGGGACAGGGCGCTACGAGCAGTACTTC. Amino acid sequence: CSVQSGTGRYEQYF. The chain links TRBV29-1 to TRBJ2-7; 9 nucleotides agree with TRBD1. Germline V CDR1 and CDR2: SQVTM, ANQGSEA. The CDR3 length is 14 residues. V was clipped by 5 bases and J by 3 bases; unmatched bases: 8.

This chain connects TRBV5-1 to TRBJ2-5, with 8 bases matching TRBD2. TRBJ2-7 explains the end of the DNA better; the J call may be wrong. This CDR3 region has 15 residues. In germline, CDR1 is SGHRS, CDR2 YFSETQ. CDR3 protein: CASSYGGVGVYEQYF. CDR3 nucleotide sequence: TGCGCCAGCAGCTACGGGGGGGTAGGGGTCTACGAGCAGTACTTC.

The V and J genes are TRBV29-1 and TRBJ2-7; 10 bases are a match to TRBD2. Germline V lookup: CDR1 SQVTM, CDR2 ANQGSEA. The CDR3 sequence is 14 residues long. The V and J ends lost 7 bases and 5 bases, in that order; junction bases with no gene match: 11. This chain's CDR3 is CSATEGTSAHEQYF. The CDR3 nucleotides are TGCAGCGCGACCGAAGGGACTAGCGCCCACGAGCAGTACTTC.

The chain recombines TRBV6-6 with TRBJ1-2, with D possibly TRBD1 on 6 matching bases. The length of the CDR3 is 13 residues. Germline V gene lookup returns CDR1 MNHNY and CDR2 SVGAGI (reference sequence). The ends were cut back, 6 bases at V and 8 bases at J, with 16 bases in the middle. CDR3 coding DNA: TGTGCCAGCAGGCCCAACAGGGATGGAGGCTACACCTTC. It yields the protein CASRPNRDGGYTF.

This clone was recorded only once. In this CDR3 the conserved last residue, phenylalanine or tryptophan, is missing, so a read error is likely. The genes are TRBV7-9 and TRBJ2-3; D gene ambiguous. The germline V and J ends were trimmed by 1 base and 2 bases, with 1 base remaining between them. CDR3 length: 12 residues. Germline V gene lookup returns CDR1 SEHNR and CDR2 FQNEAQ (reference sequence). CDR3 residues: CASSLDTDTQYS. The CDR3 DNA is TGTGCCAGCAGCTTAGACACAGATACGCAGTATTCT.

This chain links TRBV25-1 with TRBJ2-5; D is possibly TRBD2 (7 bases). The CDR3 runs to 17 residues. Trimming stripped 1 base from V and 5 bases from J, with 20 bases between. Germline V CDR1 and CDR2: MGHDK, SYGVNS. The CDR3: CASSELGGGAFWETQYF. CDR3 nucleotides: TGTGCCAGCAGTGAATTGGGTGGGGGGGCCTTTTGGGAGACCCAGTACTTC. The complete variable domain, with remaining parts taken from reference TRBV25-1 and TRBJ2-5, reads EADIYQTPRYLVIGTGKKITLECSQTMGHDKMYWYQQDPGMELHLIHYSYGVNSTEKGDLSSESTVSRIRTEHFPLTLESARPSHTSQYLCASSELGGGAFWETQYFGPGTRLLVL.

The gene calls are TRBV14 and TRBJ1-2, with 7 bases matching TRBD1. V shed 1 base, J shed 6 bases, and the junction held 8 bases outside the gene matches. The CDR3 extends over 15 amino acids. Germline CDR1 SGHDN, CDR2 FVKESK. The CDR3 nucleotides read TGTGCCAGCAGCCAAGTGACAGGGCGGATCAATGGCTACACCTTC. Its protein product is CASSQVTGRINGYTF.

The chain links TRBV7-2 to TRBJ2-7; tentative D call: TRBD2 (6 bases). V was cut by 6 bases and J by 7 bases, with 16 bases left in between. The CDR3 contains 13 residues. Germline CDR1 SGHTA, CDR2 FQGNSA. CDR3 in amino acids: CASSSNAGREQYF. CDR3 DNA: TGTGCCAGCAGTTCAAATGCGGGGCGGGAGCAGTACTTC.

This sequence joins TRBV5-8 and TRBJ1-5, with D uncertain. The CDR3 runs to 10 residues. The V gene lost 4 bases and the J gene lost 9 bases, with 5 bases spanning the gap. Looked up from germline, CDR1 is SGHTS and CDR2 is YDEGEE. Here the CDR3 DNA reads TGTGCCAGCAGCCCTTGGCCCCAGCATTTT. This sequence encodes CASSPWPQHF.

V and J are TRBV7-8 and TRBJ2-2; 7 bases are shared with TRBD2. V shed 1 base and J 5 bases; nucleotides not matched to a gene: 4. The CDR3 totals 15 residues. From germline, CDR1 is SGHVS and CDR2 FQNEAQ. Here the CDR3 DNA reads TGTGCCAGCAGCTTAGTACGGGGGGAGACCGGGGAGCTGTTTTTT. Translating it yields CASSLVRGETGELFF.

This rearrangement joins TRBV28 to TRBJ1-4; 7 bases are shared with TRBD1. The V gene's germline CDR1 is MDHEN and CDR2 SYDVKM. V was clipped by 4 bases and J by 5 bases; unmatched bases: 1. The CDR3 covers 13 residues. The CDR3 reads CASSSGQNEKLFF. CDR3 in DNA: TGTGCCAGCAGTTCGGGACAGAATGAAAAACTGTTTTTT.

This clone turned up a few times. The chain carries TRBV7-6 and TRBJ2-2, with 12 bases identical to TRBD2. The ends lost 4 bases at V and 7 bases at J; junction bases unmatched: 7. The CDR3 consists of 16 residues. Germline V gene lookup returns CDR1 SGHVS and CDR2 FNYEAQ. The chain's CDR3 is CASSSLAGGPGGELFF. The CDR3 nucleotides are TGTGCCAGCAGCTCCCTAGCGGGGGGGCCCGGCGGGGAGCTGTTTTTT.

The gene calls are TRBV5-1 and TRBJ1-1, with 9 bases aligning to TRBD1. Trimming at V came to 3 bases and at J to 1 base, leaving 1 base not matched to a gene. The CDR3 covers 14 residues. The germline CDR1 and CDR2 sequences are SGHRS and YFSETQ. DNA of the CDR3: TGCGCCAGCAGCTGGGGACAGGGGAACACTGAAGCTTTCTTT. This sequence encodes CASSWGQGNTEAFF.

This chain connects TRBV10-3 to TRBJ1-5; 7 bases line up with TRBD1. Germline loops: CDR1 ENHRY, CDR2 SYGVKD. This CDR3 contains 16 residues. The ends lost 2 bases at V and 1 base at J; junction bases unmatched: 5. CDR3 sequence: CAISEIRDSSNQPQHF. The DNA of the CDR3 is TGTGCCATCAGTGAGATTCGGGACAGCAGCAATCAGCCCCAGCATTTT.

The J gene is TRBJ2-5, the V gene TRBV27; 8 positions match TRBD2. The J call may be in error: the DNA end matches TRBJ2-7 better. CDR3 length equals 17 residues. CDR1 MNHEY and CDR2 SMNVEV come from the germline V gene (reference sequence). In DNA, the CDR3 is TGTGCCAGCAGTCACTATTTACTTCCGGGACTAGCCTACGAGCAGTACTTC. It codes for CASSHYLLPGLAYEQYF.

In this sample, this clone turned up a few times. The V call is TRBV6-1, the J call TRBJ1-2; D is undetermined. The CDR3 extends over 14 amino acids. Germline-derived CDR1 and CDR2 are MNHNS and SASEGT. The germline V and J ends were trimmed by 4 bases and 3 bases, with 12 bases remaining between them. DNA of the CDR3: TGTGCCAGCAGTGTGAGGGTAGGGCACTATGGCTACACCTTC. Amino acid sequence: CASSVRVGHYGYTF.

This clone has only one observation. The V call is TRBV2, the J call TRBJ2-4; 8 bases fit TRBD2. V shed 4 bases and J 1 base; nucleotides not matched to a gene: 6. There are 16 residues in the CDR3. From germline, CDR1 is SNHLY and CDR2 FYNNEI. This chain's CDR3 is CASSGRGDAAKNIQYF. For the CDR3, the DNA is TGTGCCAGCAGTGGGCGGGGGGACGCGGCCAAAAACATTCAGTACTTC.

The J gene is TRBJ1-3, the V gene TRBV28; D unresolved. Trimming removed 5 bases at V and 0 bases at J, with 17 bases between. Germline CDR1 MDHEN, CDR2 SYDVKM. This CDR3 spans 17 amino acids. CDR3 sequence: CASSLPGRKDSGNTIYF. CDR3 coding DNA: TGTGCCAGCAGTCTCCCAGGCCGAAAAGACTCTGGAAACACCATATATTTT.

The chain employs TRBV5-4 and TRBJ2-1; D uncertain. The germline CDR1 and CDR2 sequences are SGHNT and YYREEE (reference sequence). Trimming cost V 3 bases and J 2 bases, with 9 bases left between them. The CDR3 loop spans 14 amino acids. The CDR3 loop is CASSYVFPYNEQFF. The CDR3 DNA is TGTGCCAGCAGCTATGTATTTCCCTACAATGAGCAGTTCTTC.